The clone carrying this TCR beta chain is a singleton in its sample. Its antigen remains unidentified. This sample was taken from a study of a mutant IDH1 vaccine in newly diagnosed glioma. Repertoires were generated with immunoSEQ multiplex PCR, while TCRdb's copy carries only in-frame clones and drops some. Of roughly 74,000 clones listed, around 85% are singletons. The CDR3 contains 15 residues. Germline-derived CDR1 and CDR2 are SGHAT and FQNNGV. V gave up 6 bases and J gave up 4 bases, with 16 bases separating them. Time point reported: week 23, last vaccination. It was 300 ug of mutant IDH1 20-mer peptide that made up each vaccine dose, given with topical imiquimod.

This receptor was identified in a woman aged 50 to 60 with glioma. Sequencing was performed on PBMCs, taken from a glioma patient whose treatment included an IDH1 peptide vaccine. The chain has TRBV11-2 and TRBJ2-1; D is perhaps TRBD2 (6 bases). The CDR3 protein is CASRPQRVGYNEQFF. The CDR3 nucleotides read TGTGCCAGCAGACCACAGCGGGTCGGATACAATGAGCAGTTCTTC.